What follows are 14 T cell receptor beta chains derived from one specimen sequenced in a study of T cell changes during pregnancy in multiple sclerosis. The protocol was immunoSEQ multiplex PCR, while the TCRdb copy is restricted to in-frame clones and leaves out a portion. The top ten clones hold 3.5% to 5% of a sample with about 46,000 clones, 90% to 95% of them seen once. This material consisted of CD8+ T cells from peripheral blood mononuclear cells, taken after pregnancy. The receptors come from a female donor with multiple sclerosis, enrolled in a pregnancy study.

The chain carries TRBV7-9 and TRBJ1-2; the match to TRBD1 covers 7 bases. The CDR3 has 15 amino acids. The V gene's germline CDR1 is SEHNR and CDR2 FQNEAQ (reference sequence). V dropped 3 bases and J dropped 0; count of bases not matched to a gene: 4. The CDR3 sequence is CASSFRDSANYGYTF. The CDR3 DNA is TGTGCCAGCAGCTTTAGGGACAGTGCTAACTATGGCTACACCTTC.

The rearrangement links TRBV27 to TRBJ2-7; no clear D gene. Trimming shortened V by 7 bases and J by 0 bases, and 10 bases separated the two germline ends. Per germline, CDR1 MNHEY and CDR2 SMNVEV (reference sequence). The CDR3 is 13 residues long. The CDR3 DNA sequence: TGTGCCAGCAAGAGCCTAGACTCCTACGAGCAGTACTTC. The encoded protein is CASKSLDSYEQYF.

CDR3 sequence (DNA): TGTGCCAGCAGCTCGGACAGGGGGGCCGGGGAGCTGTTTTTT. It yields the protein CASSSDRGAGELFF. V is TRBV7-9 and J is TRBJ2-2, with TRBD1 identical over 10 bases. From germline, CDR1 is SEHNR and CDR2 FQNEAQ (reference sequence). Trimming removed 4 bases from V and 6 bases from J; junction bases left unmatched: 2. The CDR3 runs to 14 residues.

This chain uses TRBV7-3 with TRBJ2-2, with 10 bases matching TRBD2. This CDR3 is built from 15 residues. Trimming cost V 2 bases and J 5 bases; bases outside gene matches: 2. Germline CDR1 and CDR2: SGHTA and FQGTGA. The CDR3 here is CASSLASGGTGELFF. In nucleotides, the CDR3 is TGTGCCAGCAGCTTAGCTAGCGGGGGAACCGGGGAGCTGTTTTTT.

The chain is built from TRBV7-9 and TRBJ2-1; 8 nucleotides line up with TRBD2. Germline trimming cut 4 bases from V and 7 bases from J; bases unmatched to any gene: 9. Per the germline V gene, CDR1 is SEHNR and CDR2 is FQNEAQ (reference sequence). CDR3 length equals 15 residues. Written as DNA, the CDR3 is TGTGCCAGCAGCTCCTCGGAAGCGGGAGATAATGAGCAGTTCTTC. This sequence encodes CASSSSEAGDNEQFF.

CDR3 loop: CAISENLENSYEQYF. For the CDR3, the DNA is TGTGCCATCAGTGAGAATCTAGAAAACTCCTACGAGCAGTACTTC. J is TRBJ2-7 and V is TRBV10-3; D not resolved. Trimming removed 2 bases from V and 0 bases from J, with 11 bases in between. In germline, CDR1 is ENHRY, CDR2 SYGVKD. This CDR3 has 15 amino acids.

V and J are TRBV4-1 and TRBJ2-7; 10 bases match TRBD1. The germline gives CDR1 MGHRA, CDR2 YSYEKL. The junction had 5 bases not matched to a gene; V was cut back by 4 bases and J by 2 bases. This CDR3 is 15 amino acids long. CDR3 sequence reads: CASSPDRGTPYEQYF. CDR3 bases: TGCGCCAGCAGCCCGGACAGGGGGACCCCCTACGAGCAGTACTTC.

Worth noting for this clone: Relative to the germline gene, one junction end is altered; a read error may explain this. The chain links TRBV9 to TRBJ2-3; a possible D gene is TRBD2 (5 bases). In germline, CDR1 is SGDLS, CDR2 YYNGEE. This CDR3 spans 14 amino acids. CDR3 amino acids: CASSDPLATDTQYF. Written as DNA, the CDR3 is TGTGCCAGTAGCGATCCCTTAGCTACAGATACGCAGTATTTT.

This chain links TRBV5-5 with TRBJ1-1, with a tentative D call TRBD1 (5 bases). V was trimmed by 4 bases and J by 10 bases, leaving 14 bases between them. This CDR3 region has 12 residues. The germline V gene encodes CDR1 SGHKS and CDR2 YYEKEE (reference sequence). In DNA, the CDR3 is TGTGCCAGCAGCCTGGAAGGGGAGGGAGCTTTCTTT. This encodes CASSLEGEGAFF.

This clone occurred once. The V call is TRBV27, the J call TRBJ2-3; perhaps TRBD1 as D (7 bases). Germline CDR1 is MNHEY and CDR2 is SMNVEV (reference sequence). The germline V and J ends were trimmed by 3 bases and 4 bases, with 14 bases remaining between them. The CDR3 extends over 15 amino acids. This chain's CDR3 is CASSFGGGGSDTQYF. The CDR3 coding sequence is TGTGCCAGCAGTTTCGGAGGAGGGGGCTCAGATACGCAGTATTTT.

The chain is built from TRBV27 and TRBJ2-7, with TRBD1 identical over 7 bases. The junction had 13 bases not matched to a gene; V was cut back by 3 bases and J by 2 bases. This CDR3 comprises 17 residues. The germline gives CDR1 MNHEY, CDR2 SMNVEV (reference sequence). The CDR3 region has the DNA TGTGCCAGCAGTTTTTGGAAGGTGGGACAGAAACCCTACGAGCAGTACTTC. It translates to CASSFWKVGQKPYEQYF.

Here the CDR3 DNA reads TGCGCCAGACCCACTAGCGGATCTTTCTACAATGAGCAGTTCTTC. Amino acid sequence: CARPTSGSFYNEQFF. This chain connects TRBV10-2 to TRBJ2-1; 8 bases are shared with TRBD2. V gave up 9 bases and J gave up 3 bases; unmatched junction bases: 10. The CDR3 spans 15 residues. Germline CDR1 reads WSHSY; CDR2 reads SAAADI.

This chain joins TRBV6-1 and TRBJ1-5; maybe TRBD1 (6 bases). The CDR3 runs 12 residues. Germline-derived CDR1 and CDR2 are MNHNS and SASEGT. Deletions cut 8 bases from V and 4 bases from J, with 9 bases between. CDR3 residues: CASAGTNQPQHF. CDR3 nucleotide sequence: TGTGCCAGCGCCGGGACAAATCAGCCCCAGCATTTT.

This rearrangement joins TRBV9 to TRBJ2-7, with D possibly TRBD2 on 5 matching bases. Between the trimmed V and J ends, which lost 5 bases and 3 bases, there was a span of 15 bases. The CDR3 totals 14 residues. CDR1 is SGDLS and CDR2 is YYNGEE in the germline V gene. The CDR3 here is CASSSRGSDYEQYF. CDR3 DNA: TGTGCCAGCAGTTCCCGGGGATCCGACTACGAGCAGTACTTC.